This TCR beta chain was sequenced during a study of blood T cells in healthy people across ages. The CDR3 covers 14 residues. The table lists this clonotype with a few counts. Then a second PCR, running about 6 to 11 cycles, was carried out with a sample-barcoded 5' primer and a J-beta primer mix. Template switching added a 12-random-nucleotide identifier to every cDNA molecule. MiXCR, applied by TCRdb to the 5' RACE reads, yields one record per CDR3 protein. This sample has hundreds of thousands of distinct CDR3 sequences; approximately 21% occur once, and the top ten carry more than 3%. The sample comprised blood. This sequence was found in a man between 65 and 85 years old in good health. The chain couples TRBV12-3 or TRBV12-4 to TRBJ2-5; D is perhaps TRBD1 (6 bases). Matching the DNA end better, TRBJ2-1 makes the J call doubtful. The CDR3 spells CASSSRDTYNEQFF. The CDR3 DNA follows: TGTGCCAGCAGTTCCCGGGACACCTACAATGAGCAGTTCTTC.